This T cell receptor beta chain was sequenced in a study of blood T cell repertoires in COVID-19. Study-level information: Sample material is recorded as cDNA or gDNA derived from T cells, B-cell-depleted T cells, or PBMCs.

Germline CDR1 reads SNHLY; CDR2 reads FYNNEI. J gave up 4 bases and V 5 bases, and 2 bases lay outside the gene matches. The CDR3 contains 13 residues. Methods used by the authors: Estimation of nucleated cell counts was performed using reference gene primer amplification. Repertoires were generated with immunoSEQ multiplex PCR, while TCRdb's copy carries only in-frame clones and drops some. V and J calls and clone size are copied from that table; D and trimming were computed from the DNA. The sample shows about 160,000 clones, 84% of them seen only once. This TCR came from a man aged 18 to 29 with active or convalescent COVID-19. Sequencing was done on a sample of peripheral blood. The rearrangement uses TRBV2 and TRBJ2-5; TRBD2 aligns across 9 bases. CDR3 in amino acids: CASSSGRLETQYF. The CDR3 nucleotides read TGTGCCAGCAGTAGCGGGAGGCTAGAGACCCAGTACTTC.